Below are 32 T cell receptor beta chains sequenced from a single sample in a study of technical replicates of blood from a few donors (dated by TCRdb to 2017 to 2019). The library was made by the immunoSEQ multiplex PCR assay. TCRdb retrieved this table from immuneACCESS and kept in-frame rearrangements only. Not all clones are present; in checked studies, unresolved V genes account for under half, and no reason is known for the remainder. In this sample the table shows roughly 80,000 clones, 94% of which occur a single time. The top ten clones comprise approximately 0.4% of the sample. Sequencing was done on a sample of T cells isolated from PBMCs. These receptors came from a human donor in good health.

This clone was detected once. The chain has TRBV6-1 and TRBJ1-4, with 9 bases aligning to TRBD1. J lost 2 bases, V lost 6 bases, and 4 bases had no gene match. The CDR3 is 15 amino acids. CDR1 MNHNS and CDR2 SASEGT come from the germline V gene. Written as DNA, the CDR3 is TGTGCCAGCAGAGGGACAGGGTGGACTAATGAAAAACTGTTTTTT. Translated, it gives CASRGTGWTNEKLFF.

This chain links TRBV14 with TRBJ1-2, with D unclear. CDR1 and CDR2 from the germline V gene are SGHDN and FVKESK. This CDR3 contains 15 residues. V lost 4 bases and J 0 bases, leaving 12 bases between the germline ends. The CDR3 sequence is CASSLTPIANYGYTF. The DNA of the CDR3 is TGTGCCAGCAGCCTTACGCCCATAGCTAACTATGGCTACACCTTC.

The rearrangement links TRBV7-2 to TRBJ2-2; D is ambiguous. Trimming cost V 1 base and J 9 bases, with 9 bases left between them. The germline CDR1 and CDR2 sequences are SGHTA and FQGNSA. The CDR3 runs to 13 residues. The CDR3 coding sequence is TGTGCCAGCAGCTTAGACACGCCCCGGGAGCTGTTTTTT. This gives the protein CASSLDTPRELFF.

This rearrangement joins TRBV28 to TRBJ2-7, with 7 bases identical to TRBD2. Trimming took 5 bases from V and 2 from J; bases not matched to a gene: 3. The CDR3 runs to 13 residues. Germline V gene lookup returns CDR1 MDHEN and CDR2 SYDVKM. The CDR3 loop is CASSRLAAYEQYF. The CDR3 DNA reads TGTGCCAGCAGTCGGCTAGCGGCCTACGAGCAGTACTTC. Supplemented by reference TRBV28 and TRBJ2-7, the full variable domain reads DVKVTQSSRYLVKRTGEKVFLECVQDMDHENMFWYRQDPGLGLRLIYFSYDVKMKEKGDIPEGYSVSREKKERFSLILESASTNQTSMYLCASSRLAAYEQYFGPGTRLTVT.

The chain employs TRBV6-6 and TRBJ2-7; 10 bases are shared with TRBD1. Looked up from germline, CDR1 is MNHNY and CDR2 is SVGAGI (reference sequence). The CDR3 loop spans 15 amino acids. With 4 bases clipped from V and 5 bases from J, the junction kept 8 bases outside the gene matches. The CDR3 is CASSSPDRGHDEQYF. The CDR3 nucleotides are TGTGCCAGCAGTTCCCCAGACAGGGGGCACGACGAGCAGTACTTC.

This clone was counted a single time. The chain has TRBV7-2 and TRBJ2-1; 9 bases are a match to TRBD2. This CDR3 region has 15 residues. The germline V gene encodes CDR1 SGHTA and CDR2 FQGNSA. V lost 1 base, J lost 8 bases, and 6 bases stayed unmatched. The CDR3 here is CASSLGLAGAYEQFF. Written as DNA, the CDR3 is TGTGCCAGCAGCTTAGGTTTAGCGGGAGCTTATGAGCAGTTCTTC. Drawing the rest from reference TRBV7-2 and TRBJ2-1, the complete variable domain is GAGVSQSPSNKVTEKGKDVELRCDPISGHTALYWYRQSLGQGLEFLIYFQGNSAPDKSGLPSDRFSAERTGGSVSTLTIQRTQQEDSAVYLCASSLGLAGAYEQFFGPGTRLTVL.

In this sample, this clone turned up once. The chain has TRBV7-6 and TRBJ1-1; D gene ambiguous. V lost 5 bases and J lost 3, with 10 bases in between. This CDR3 has 13 amino acids. Germline loops: CDR1 SGHVS, CDR2 FNYEAQ. In nucleotides, the CDR3 is TGTGCCAGCAGCCGAGGGATATACACTGAAGCTTTCTTT. This codes for CASSRGIYTEAFF.

J is TRBJ2-2 and V is TRBV4-3; 8 nucleotides line up with TRBD2. V lost 6 bases to trimming and J lost 3 bases; unmatched junction nucleotides: 3. There are 14 residues in the CDR3. Germline V gives CDR1 LGHNA, CDR2 YSLEER. The CDR3 sequence is CASRASGYTGELFF. DNA for the CDR3: TGCGCCAGCAGGGCTAGCGGGTACACCGGGGAGCTGTTTTTT.

The chain joins TRBV7-2 to TRBJ2-7, with D tentatively TRBD1 (6 bases). Germline CDR1 reads SGHTA; CDR2 reads FQGNSA. This CDR3 is built from 13 residues. V lost 0 bases and J 3 bases, leaving 6 bases between the germline ends. CDR3 bases: TGTGCCAGCAGCTTAGCAGGGGGCTACGAGCAGTACTTC. It specifies CASSLAGGYEQYF.

The chain is built from TRBV19 and TRBJ1-5; D not resolved. Germline lookup yields CDR1 LNHDA and CDR2 SQIVND (reference sequence). The V and J ends lost 4 bases and 0 bases respectively, with 10 bases between them. The CDR3 contains 15 residues. The CDR3 sequence: CASSTMTHSNQPQHF. The DNA for the CDR3 is TGTGCCAGTAGTACTATGACTCATAGCAATCAGCCCCAGCATTTT.

The chain is built from TRBV10-3 and TRBJ2-3; 10 nucleotides agree with TRBD2. The CDR3 loop spans 16 amino acids. With 10 bases clipped from V and 0 bases from J, the junction kept 10 bases outside the gene matches. Germline V gene lookup returns CDR1 ENHRY and CDR2 SYGVKD. The CDR3 DNA is TGTGCCACCCGACTAGCGGGCGCTACTAGCACAGATACGCAGTATTTT. This sequence encodes CATRLAGATSTDTQYF.

In this sample, this clone turned up once. The chain uses TRBV6-5 and TRBJ1-4; unclear D gene. CDR1 MNHEY and CDR2 SVGAGI come from the germline V gene. Trimming shortened V by 0 bases and J by 8 bases, and 4 bases separated the two germline ends. CDR3 length: 12 residues. This CDR3 reads CASSYSGEKLFF. CDR3 bases: TGTGCCAGCAGTTACTCGGGCGAAAAACTGTTTTTT.

V and J are TRBV27 and TRBJ1-5; D uncertain. The germline V and J ends were trimmed by 8 bases and 1 base, with 18 bases remaining between them. This CDR3 contains 16 residues. CDR1 is MNHEY, CDR2 SMNVEV, per germline (reference sequence). CDR3 residues: CASRSYPVPSNQPQHF. The CDR3 coding sequence is TGTGCCAGCCGATCCTACCCGGTTCCGAGCAATCAGCCCCAGCATTTT.

The genes are TRBV7-2 and TRBJ1-1, with TRBD1 as a possible D gene (5 bases). Deletions cut 3 bases from V and 2 bases from J, with 10 bases between. The CDR3 sequence is 14 residues long. CDR1 and CDR2 (germline): SGHTA, FQGNSA. For the CDR3, the DNA is TGTGCCAGCAGCTTTGTAGGGGTCAACACTGAAGCTTTCTTT. As protein: CASSFVGVNTEAFF.

The V gene is TRBV12-5, the J gene TRBJ1-5, with D perhaps TRBD1 (5 bases). V lost 2 bases and J lost 1, with 9 bases in between. The germline V gene encodes CDR1 LGHNT and CDR2 FRNRAP. CDR3 length equals 15 residues. CDR3 loop: CASGLTRGSNQPQHF. The DNA for the CDR3 is TGTGCTAGTGGTTTGACCCGGGGGAGCAATCAGCCCCAGCATTTT.

This rearrangement joins TRBV5-4 to TRBJ2-2; 7 bases map to TRBD2. Looked up from germline, CDR1 is SGHNT and CDR2 is YYREEE (reference sequence). V shed 6 bases and J 4 bases; nucleotides not matched to a gene: 9. The CDR3 is made up of 15 amino acids. The CDR3 nucleotides are TGTGCCAGCAAACCTGGGACTATTGTCACCGGGGAGCTGTTTTTT. It encodes CASKPGTIVTGELFF.

This sequence joins TRBV28 and TRBJ1-1, with a weak D call TRBD1 (6 bases). The CDR3 length is 12 residues. Trimming pared 6 bases from V and 7 bases from J, leaving 12 bases between. Germline V gene lookup returns CDR1 MDHEN and CDR2 SYDVKM. This CDR3 is CASSRPTGEAFF. The CDR3 nucleotides read TGTGCCAGCAGCCGCCCGACAGGTGAAGCTTTCTTT. Full variable domain (outside the CDR3, taken from reference TRBV28 and TRBJ1-1): DVKVTQSSRYLVKRTGEKVFLECVQDMDHENMFWYRQDPGLGLRLIYFSYDVKMKEKGDIPEGYSVSREKKERFSLILESASTNQTSMYLCASSRPTGEAFFGQGTRLTVV.

For the CDR3, the DNA is TGTGCCAGCACCTTTAAGGGACAGGGGGTAGGGGGCTACACCTTC. This encodes CASTFKGQGVGGYTF. The chain has TRBV28 and TRBJ1-2; 11 bases are a match to TRBD1. Germline CDR1 reads MDHEN; CDR2 reads SYDVKM. The CDR3 totals 15 residues. V gave up 7 bases and J gave up 8 bases; unmatched junction bases: 12.

The chain carries TRBV5-1 and TRBJ2-7, with 10 bases matching TRBD2. The CDR3 spans 14 residues. V lost 4 bases, J lost 7 bases, and 8 bases stayed unmatched. Germline loops: CDR1 SGHRS, CDR2 YFSETQ. The CDR3 sequence: CASSPTSGIHEQYF. CDR3 bases: TGCGCCAGCAGCCCCACTAGCGGGATACATGAGCAGTACTTC.

This chain joins TRBV9 and TRBJ2-3; 9 positions agree with TRBD2. Germline CDR1 and CDR2: SGDLS and YYNGEE. Trimming cost V 0 bases and J 2 bases; bases outside gene matches: 4. The CDR3 is 16 amino acids. CDR3 sequence: CASSVVAGDITDTQYF. DNA for the CDR3: TGTGCCAGCAGCGTAGTAGCGGGAGATATCACAGATACGCAGTATTTT.

The V and J genes are TRBV5-1 and TRBJ1-2; D is undetermined. CDR1 and CDR2 (germline): SGHRS, YFSETQ. This CDR3 region has 14 residues. Trimming shortened V by 5 bases and J by 2 bases, and 13 bases separated the two germline ends. The CDR3 loop reads CASSGSGRNYGYTF. The CDR3 coding sequence is TGCGCCAGCAGTGGTTCAGGTCGGAACTATGGCTACACCTTC.

Written as DNA, the CDR3 is TGTGCCTGGGACACTAGCGGGAGCCCCTACAATGAGCAGTTCTTC. Translated: CAWDTSGSPYNEQFF. This chain connects TRBV30 to TRBJ2-1, with TRBD2 identical over 11 bases. The junction had 5 bases not matched to a gene; V was cut back by 5 bases and J by 2 bases. This CDR3 has 15 amino acids. Looked up from germline, CDR1 is GTSNPN and CDR2 is SVGIG (reference sequence). Based on the CDR3 plus reference TRBV30 and TRBJ2-1, the full variable domain is SQTIHQWPATLVQPVGSPLSLECTVEGTSNPNLYWYRQAAGRGLQLLFYSVGIGQISSEVPQNLSASRPQDRQFILSSKKLLLSDSGFYLCAWDTSGSPYNEQFFGPGTRLTVL.

The rearrangement uses TRBV7-9 and TRBJ2-7, with TRBD1 as a possible D gene (6 bases). The CDR3 sequence is 14 residues long. Deletions cut 1 base from V and 5 bases from J, with 12 bases between. Germline values: CDR1 SEHNR, CDR2 FQNEAQ (reference sequence). The CDR3 DNA sequence: TGTGCCAGCAGCTTAGGGGCAGGGGCCCACGAGCAGTACTTC. Its translation is CASSLGAGAHEQYF.

V is TRBV4-3 and J is TRBJ2-1; 10 bases match TRBD2. V shed 5 bases, J shed 4 bases, and the junction held 2 bases outside the gene matches. Germline CDR1 reads LGHNA; CDR2 reads YSLEER. The CDR3 extends over 14 amino acids. Here the CDR3 reads CASSAGLAYNEQFF. CDR3 bases: TGCGCCAGCAGCGCGGGACTAGCGTACAATGAGCAGTTCTTC.

The rearrangement links TRBV29-1 to TRBJ1-1; TRBD1 agrees at 10 bases. With V trimmed by 4 bases and J by 4 bases, 3 bases remained unmatched. In germline, CDR1 is SQVTM, CDR2 ANQGSEA. CDR3 length: 13 residues. DNA of the CDR3: TGCAGCGTTGCCAGGACAGGGGGCACTGAAGCTTTCTTT. The encoded protein is CSVARTGGTEAFF.

The chain has TRBV6-1 and TRBJ2-1; TRBD1 matches at 10 bases. The ends lost 4 bases at V and 15 bases at J; junction bases unmatched: 9. Germline V CDR1 and CDR2: MNHNS, SASEGT. The CDR3 runs to 13 residues. The CDR3 nucleotides read TGTGCCAGCAGTGCCGGGACAGGGGTGTATCCGTTCTTC. Amino acids: CASSAGTGVYPFF.

J is TRBJ2-3 and V is TRBV10-3; TRBD2 agrees at 7 bases. Looked up from germline, CDR1 is ENHRY and CDR2 is SYGVKD. Germline trimming cut 11 bases from V and 3 bases from J; bases unmatched to any gene: 8. This CDR3 has 13 residues. CDR3 DNA sequence: TGTGCCTCGTGGGAGGGGCGAACAGATACGCAGTATTTT. Amino acids: CASWEGRTDTQYF.

The rearrangement links TRBV6-5 to TRBJ2-5; tentative D call: TRBD1 (6 bases). The length of the CDR3 is 12 residues. Per the germline V gene, CDR1 is MNHEY and CDR2 is SVGAGI. Trimming shortened V by 6 bases and J by 6 bases, and 11 bases separated the two germline ends. In DNA form, the CDR3 reads TGTGCCAGCAGAACAGGGATACAGACCCAGTACTTC. Translation gives CASRTGIQTQYF.

The chain employs TRBV4-2 and TRBJ1-3, with 9 bases fitting TRBD1. The trim removed 2 bases at V and 3 bases at J, leaving 8 bases unmatched. There are 17 residues in the CDR3. Germline V gene data show CDR1 as LGHNA and CDR2 as YNFKEQ. DNA for the CDR3: TGTGCCAGCAGCCAACATGAACAGGGGGCGCTTGGAAACACCATATATTTT. Translated, it gives CASSQHEQGALGNTIYF.

The chain combines TRBV27 with TRBJ1-1, with 8 bases that match TRBD1. V dropped 2 bases and J dropped 5; count of bases not matched to a gene: 4. The CDR3 is made up of 14 amino acids. Germline assignment: CDR1 MNHEY and CDR2 SMNVEV (reference sequence). CDR3 amino acids: CASSLRDRLTEAFF. The CDR3 region has the DNA TGTGCCAGCAGTTTAAGGGACAGGTTAACTGAAGCTTTCTTT.

This rearrangement joins TRBV5-6 to TRBJ2-5; D might be TRBD1 (6 bases). Germline lookup yields CDR1 SGHDT and CDR2 YYEEEE. The CDR3 runs 14 residues. With 2 bases removed from V and 4 bases from J, the gap between germline ends came to 12 bases. CDR3 in amino acids: CASSFTGNSETQYF. CDR3 sequence (DNA): TGTGCCAGCAGCTTTACAGGGAATTCAGAGACCCAGTACTTC.

This chain connects TRBV4-1 to TRBJ2-7; 9 bases map to TRBD2. CDR3 size: 14 residues. V gave up 6 bases and J gave up 3 bases; unmatched junction bases: 6. Germline V gene sequence: CDR1 MGHRA, CDR2 YSYEKL. The CDR3, as DNA: TGCGCCAGCAGACTGCGGGAGGGATACTACGAGCAGTACTTC. This encodes CASRLREGYYEQYF.